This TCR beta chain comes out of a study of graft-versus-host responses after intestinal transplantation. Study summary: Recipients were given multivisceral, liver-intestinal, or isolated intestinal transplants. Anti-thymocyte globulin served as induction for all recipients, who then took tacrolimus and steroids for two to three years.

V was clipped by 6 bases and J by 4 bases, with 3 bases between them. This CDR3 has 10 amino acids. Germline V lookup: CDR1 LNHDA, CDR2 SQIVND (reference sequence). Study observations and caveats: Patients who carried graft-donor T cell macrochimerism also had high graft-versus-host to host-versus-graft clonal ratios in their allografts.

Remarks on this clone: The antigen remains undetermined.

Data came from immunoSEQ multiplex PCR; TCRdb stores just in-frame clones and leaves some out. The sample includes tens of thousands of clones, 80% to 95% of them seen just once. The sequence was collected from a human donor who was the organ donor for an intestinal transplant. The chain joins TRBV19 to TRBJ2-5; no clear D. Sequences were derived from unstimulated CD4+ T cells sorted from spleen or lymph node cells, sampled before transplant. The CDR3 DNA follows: TGTGCCAGTAGGGGAGAGACCCAGTACTTC. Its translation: CASRGETQYF.